The 8 T cell receptor beta chains below all came from one sample that was sequenced in a study of blood T cell repertoires in COVID-19. Profiling relied on immunoSEQ multiplex PCR, and the TCRdb table lists in-frame clones only, not all of them. The sample includes roughly 310,000 clones, approximately 90% seen only once; the top ten take about 9.9%. Sequenced: PBMCs or T cells enriched from blood (not recorded which). These receptors all come from a woman aged 40 to 50 who had recovered from COVID-19.

This chain links TRBV6-2 or TRBV6-3 with TRBJ2-4; weak D call: TRBD2 (6 bases). V lost 0 bases, J lost 0 bases, and 15 bases lay in between. This CDR3 has 18 residues. From germline, CDR1 is MNHEY and CDR2 SVGEGT. CDR3 sequence: CASSYSSLADLAKNIQYF. The CDR3 region has the DNA TGTGCCAGCAGTTACTCGAGTTTAGCGGACCTAGCCAAAAACATTCAGTACTTC.

This chain links TRBV6-2 or TRBV6-3 with TRBJ2-3; 12 nucleotides agree with TRBD2. Germline loops: CDR1 MNHEY, CDR2 SVGEGT. The ends lost 4 bases at V and 2 bases at J; junction bases unmatched: 7. The CDR3 has 17 residues. CDR3 protein: CASSSPTSGGFTDTQYF. In DNA, the CDR3 is TGTGCCAGCAGTTCTCCGACTAGCGGGGGATTCACAGATACGCAGTATTTT.

This clone has only a few counts. The genes are TRBV7-9 and TRBJ1-2, with D possibly TRBD1 on 6 matching bases. Per germline, CDR1 SEHNR and CDR2 FQNEAQ (reference sequence). V gave up 5 bases and J gave up 7 bases, with 14 bases separating them. This CDR3 is built from 13 residues. The CDR3 DNA sequence: TGTGCCAGCAGCCAGGGGTTGGAGCGTGGCTACACCTTC. It translates to CASSQGLERGYTF. Full variable domain (missing parts from reference TRBV7-9 and TRBJ1-2): DTGVSQNPRHKITKRGQNVTFRCDPISEHNRLYWYRQTLGQGPEFLTYFQNEAQLEKSRLLSDRFSAERPKGSFSTLEIQRTEQGDSAMYLCASSQGLERGYTFGSGTRLTVV.

The genes are TRBV27 and TRBJ1-5; tentatively, D is TRBD1 (5 bases). The CDR3 sequence is 15 residues long. CDR1 MNHEY and CDR2 SMNVEV come from the germline V gene (reference sequence). Trimming pared 4 bases from V and 5 bases from J, leaving 15 bases between. The CDR3 loop is CASSSLQGGDQPQHF. CDR3 coding DNA: TGTGCCAGCAGTTCACTTCAGGGTGGTGATCAGCCCCAGCATTTT.

The V call is TRBV28, the J call TRBJ2-7; D unclear. The length of the CDR3 is 14 residues. V shed 5 bases and J shed 6 bases, with 17 bases lying between them. The germline V gene encodes CDR1 MDHEN and CDR2 SYDVKM. This CDR3 is CASSPPTAYREQYF. The CDR3 DNA follows: TGTGCCAGCAGTCCCCCCACAGCATACCGCGAGCAGTACTTC.

The chain carries TRBV19 and TRBJ2-1; 8 positions agree with TRBD2. The CDR3 sequence is 16 residues long. Per germline, CDR1 LNHDA and CDR2 SQIVND (reference sequence). V trimming: 3 bases; J trimming: 4 bases; junction bases outside the gene matches: 8. Here the CDR3 reads CASSIEAGGSYNEQFF. The CDR3 DNA follows: TGTGCCAGTAGTATCGAGGCGGGGGGATCGTACAATGAGCAGTTCTTC. Full variable domain (remainder filled in from reference TRBV19 and TRBJ2-1): DGGITQSPKYLFRKEGQNVTLSCEQNLNHDAMYWYRQDPGQGLRLIYYSQIVNDFQKGDIAEGYSVSREKKESFPLTVTSAQKNPTAFYLCASSIEAGGSYNEQFFGPGTRLTVL.

The CDR3 DNA is TGTGCCAGCAACCCCTTCGGGGGGGCGAAGGAGCAGTACTTC. Translated: CASNPFGGAKEQYF. This rearrangement joins TRBV27 to TRBJ2-7, with 8 bases matching TRBD2. The V gene end was trimmed by 7 bases and the J gene end by 7 bases; junction bases not matched to a gene: 12. This CDR3 comprises 14 residues. From germline, CDR1 is MNHEY and CDR2 SMNVEV (reference sequence).

This chain connects TRBV19 to TRBJ2-3; the D gene is possibly TRBD2 (5 bases). Trimming pared 6 bases from V and 3 bases from J, leaving 13 bases between. CDR1 and CDR2 (germline): LNHDA, SQIVND (reference sequence). The CDR3 covers 14 residues. The CDR3 protein is CASSEAPGTDTQYF. The CDR3 nucleotides are TGTGCCAGTAGCGAAGCCCCGGGGACAGATACGCAGTATTTT. The whole variable domain, remainder taken from reference TRBV19 and TRBJ2-3, is DGGITQSPKYLFRKEGQNVTLSCEQNLNHDAMYWYRQDPGQGLRLIYYSQIVNDFQKGDIAEGYSVSREKKESFPLTVTSAQKNPTAFYLCASSEAPGTDTQYFGPGTRLTVL.